The next 21 T cell receptor beta chains were all read from a single sample in a study of metastatic and nonmetastatic thyroid tumors. TCRdb reanalyzed the PCR reads via MiXCR. The sample includes around 4,100 clones, just under 35% seen only once; the top ten take about 26%. All patients were untreated before thyroid surgery. Sequenced material: adjacent normal tissue. The receptors come from a female donor with papillary thyroid cancer or a benign thyroid nodule (not recorded which). Some clones in this sample may be carry-over from other donors' samples.

This clone was seen a handful of times. The chain is built from TRBV20-1 and TRBJ2-2; no reliable D call. V lost 5 bases and J lost 6, with 16 bases in between. CDR3 length equals 14 residues. Looked up from germline, CDR1 is DFQATT and CDR2 is SNEGSKA (reference sequence). The CDR3 DNA reads as TGCAGTGCTGCTTCGTGGGCTAGGGCCGGGGAGCTGTTTTTT. Translation gives CSAASWARAGELFF.

The V call is TRBV7-8, the J call TRBJ2-3; the D is unclear. The V and J ends lost 0 bases and 4 bases respectively, with 11 bases between them. This CDR3 contains 15 residues. CDR1 SGHVS and CDR2 FQNEAQ come from the germline V gene. CDR3 DNA sequence: TGTGCCAGCAGCTTAGCGCCGATCCAGGCAGATACGCAGTATTTT. It is translated as CASSLAPIQADTQYF.

At least ten counts were recorded for this clone. The chain links TRBV2 to TRBJ2-7; TRBD2 might be the D (6 bases). The ends were cut back, 7 bases at V and 3 bases at J, with 16 bases in the middle. The germline CDR1 and CDR2 sequences are SNHLY and FYNNEI. The CDR3 covers 14 residues. The CDR3 spells CASKPSGPNYEQYF. CDR3 in DNA: TGTGCCAGCAAACCCAGCGGGCCCAACTACGAGCAGTACTTC.

Comment on this clone: Sequence at one end of the junction differs from germline and may be a read error. The chain links TRBV6-5 to TRBJ2-7, with TRBD2 matching 7 bases. CDR1 and CDR2 from the germline V gene are MNHEY and SVGAGI. This CDR3 has 14 amino acids. The CDR3 DNA reads TGTGCCAGCAGTTTCAGCGGGGCGGGATCCGAGCATTACTTC. Residues: CASSFSGAGSEHYF.

Only a few counts were recorded for this clone. This CDR3 is CASSLDGNYGYTF. Here the CDR3 DNA reads TGTGCCAGCTCTCTGGACGGAAACTATGGCTACACCTTC. The chain employs TRBV18 and TRBJ1-2; D is unclear. The germline V gene has CDR1 KGHSH and CDR2 LQKENI. The CDR3 totals 13 residues. Trimming took off 6 bases at V and 2 bases at J, with 10 bases between the two ends. The entire variable domain, with the rest obtained from reference TRBV18 and TRBJ1-2, is as follows: NAGVMQNPRHLVRRRGQEARLRCSPMKGHSHVYWYRQLPEEGLKFMVYLQKENIIDESGMPKERFSAEFPKEGPSILRIQQVVRGDSAAYFCASSLDGNYGYTFGSGTRLTVV.

This clone came up a few times. The chain links TRBV10-3 to TRBJ2-7; 10 nucleotides align to TRBD2. V shed 4 bases, J shed 7 bases, and the junction held 10 bases outside the gene matches. Per the germline V gene, CDR1 is ENHRY and CDR2 is SYGVKD. This CDR3 region has 15 residues. The CDR3 sequence is CAISGLGLAAREQYF. CDR3 DNA: TGTGCCATCAGTGGTTTAGGACTAGCGGCTAGGGAGCAGTACTTC.

This chain links TRBV14 with TRBJ2-2; 10 nucleotides line up with TRBD2. CDR1 and CDR2 (germline): SGHDN, FVKESK. The CDR3 runs 16 residues. V lost 1 base and J lost 4; bases outside the gene matches: 3. The CDR3 protein is CASSQVGTSATGELFF. CDR3 sequence (DNA): TGTGCCAGCAGCCAAGTTGGGACTAGCGCCACCGGGGAGCTGTTTTTT. Together with reference TRBV14 and TRBJ2-2, the CDR3 gives the full variable domain: EAGVTQFPSHSVIEKGQTVTLRCDPISGHDNLYWYRRVMGKEIKFLLHFVKESKQDESGMPNNRFLAERTGGTYSTLKVQPAELEDSGVYFCASSQVGTSATGELFFGEGSRLTVL.

The V gene is TRBV20-1, the J gene TRBJ2-5, with 8 nucleotides matching TRBD2. CDR1 and CDR2 (germline): DFQATT, SNEGSKA (reference sequence). The trim removed 2 bases at V and 1 base at J, leaving 9 bases unmatched. The CDR3 contains 16 residues. CDR3 loop: CSARRILAEIQETQYF. The DNA of the CDR3 is TGCAGTGCTAGACGCATACTAGCGGAGATCCAAGAGACCCAGTACTTC.

This clone was seen a few times. V gene TRBV10-1 combines with J gene TRBJ2-7; possible D gene TRBD2, 6 bases. There are 16 residues in the CDR3. V lost 0 bases to trimming and J lost 5 bases, with 17 bases between them. Looked up from germline, CDR1 is WNHNN and CDR2 is SYGVQD (reference sequence). The CDR3 DNA reads as TGCGCCAGCAGTGAGTCGTCTTCGTGGAGGGGCGACGAGCAGTACTTC. This sequence encodes CASSESSSWRGDEQYF.

The chain uses TRBV27 and TRBJ1-1; D is possibly TRBD1 (6 bases). V was clipped by 4 bases and J by 4 bases, with 19 bases between them. The CDR3 is 16 residues long. Germline CDR1 is MNHEY and CDR2 is SMNVEV (reference sequence). The CDR3 sequence: CASSSSGVPTGTEAFF. The DNA for the CDR3 is TGTGCCAGCAGTTCTTCAGGGGTCCCTACGGGCACTGAAGCTTTCTTT.

The chain employs TRBV2 and TRBJ2-3; D may be TRBD2 (7 bases). With 10 bases removed from V and 0 bases from J, the gap between germline ends came to 11 bases. This CDR3 is 13 amino acids long. Germline-derived CDR1 and CDR2 are SNHLY and FYNNEI. The CDR3 bases are TGTGCCAAGGGGGGGGCGAGCACAGATACGCAGTATTTT. It specifies CAKGGASTDTQYF. Complete variable domain (other parts from reference TRBV2 and TRBJ2-3): EPEVTQTPSHQVTQMGQEVILRCVPISNHLYFYWYRQILGQKVEFLVSFYNNEISEKSEIFDDQFSVERPDGSNFTLKIRSTKLEDSAMYFCAKGGASTDTQYFGPGTRLTVL.

The V gene is TRBV5-1, the J gene TRBJ2-7; 9 bases map to TRBD1. Germline-derived CDR1 and CDR2 are SGHRS and YFSETQ. Germline trimming cut 4 bases from V and 2 bases from J; bases unmatched to any gene: 1. The CDR3 is 13 residues long. The CDR3 nucleotides read TGCGCCAGCAGCCGGACAGGGGCCTACGAGCAGTACTTC. As protein: CASSRTGAYEQYF.

The V and J genes are TRBV20-1 and TRBJ2-1, with 9 positions matching TRBD1. The CDR3 covers 15 residues. The ends lost 5 bases at V and 5 bases at J; junction bases unmatched: 10. CDR1 is DFQATT, CDR2 SNEGSKA, per germline (reference sequence). The CDR3 sequence: CSAHAGTGINNEQFF. CDR3 sequence (DNA): TGCAGTGCTCATGCCGGGACAGGGATTAACAATGAGCAGTTCTTC.

The rearrangement uses TRBV28 and TRBJ2-7; D might be TRBD2 (5 bases). In germline, CDR1 is MDHEN, CDR2 SYDVKM. The CDR3 is 14 residues long. V was clipped by 7 bases and J by 0 bases, with 13 bases between them. CDR3 DNA sequence: TGTGCCAGCAAAATCCCCGGGGTCTCCTACGAGCAGTACTTC. Translated, it gives CASKIPGVSYEQYF.

By share, this clone ranks as large. The chain employs TRBV7-8 and TRBJ1-4; D is undetermined. This CDR3 spans 13 amino acids. Germline V gene data show CDR1 as SGHVS and CDR2 as FQNEAQ. Deletions cut 1 base from V and 8 bases from J, with 8 bases between. The CDR3 loop is CASSLDFPEKLFF. The CDR3 region has the DNA TGTGCCAGCAGCTTAGACTTTCCCGAAAAACTGTTTTTT. Full variable domain (remainder filled in from reference TRBV7-8 and TRBJ1-4): GAGVSQSPRYKVAKRGQDVALRCDPISGHVSLFWYQQALGQGPEFLTYFQNEAQLDKSGLPSDRFFAERPEGSVSTLKIQRTQQEDSAVYLCASSLDFPEKLFFGSGTQLSVL.

This clone is labeled large. CDR3 sequence reads: CASSEGEATEAFF. CDR3 coding DNA: TGTGCCAGCAGTGAAGGGGAGGCCACTGAAGCTTTCTTT. The gene calls are TRBV6-1 and TRBJ1-1; D is uncertain. Germline V gene sequence: CDR1 MNHNS, CDR2 SASEGT. The ends were cut back, 1 base at V and 4 bases at J, with 7 bases in the middle. The CDR3 spans 13 residues.

By share, this clone ranks as large. This chain connects TRBV28 to TRBJ2-1, with 9 bases that match TRBD1. J lost 8 bases, V lost 4 bases, and 6 bases had no gene match. The CDR3 is made up of 14 amino acids. Germline values: CDR1 MDHEN, CDR2 SYDVKM. CDR3 bases: TGTGCCAGCAGTTGGACAGGGGTTGGACATGAGCAGTTCTTC. Amino acid sequence: CASSWTGVGHEQFF.

A few counts support this clone. The chain has TRBV6-1 and TRBJ2-7, with D possibly matching TRBD1 (5 bases). CDR1 is MNHNS, CDR2 SASEGT, per germline. Between the trimmed V and J ends, which lost 8 bases and 6 bases, there was a span of 20 bases. The CDR3 extends over 14 amino acids. In nucleotides, the CDR3 is TGTGCCAGCGACAGCCAGGGTGAAGGTTCCGAGCAGTACTTC. Translating gives CASDSQGEGSEQYF.

This clone was seen more than once but under ten times. The J gene is TRBJ2-7, the V gene TRBV11-2; D gene ambiguous. CDR3 length: 15 amino acids. With 1 base removed from V and 0 bases from J, the gap between germline ends came to 10 bases. Germline-derived CDR1 and CDR2 are SGHAT and FQNNGV. CDR3 sequence (DNA): TGTGCCAGCAGCTTAGGATGGGAAATCTCCTACGAGCAGTACTTC. Amino acids: CASSLGWEISYEQYF.

This clone occurred once. Germline is not matched at one junction end, which may reflect a read error. The chain combines TRBV12-3 or TRBV12-4 with TRBJ1-1; maybe TRBD1 (5 bases). CDR3 length: 15 residues. CDR3 protein: CASRLGHGMNTEAFF. The CDR3 DNA reads as TGTGCCAGCAGATTAGGACATGGGATGAACACTGAAGCCTTCTTT.

The rearrangement links TRBV24-1 to TRBJ2-7, with 8 nucleotides matching TRBD2. This CDR3 region has 16 residues. Germline loops: CDR1 KGHDR, CDR2 SFDVKD. Trimming at V came to 4 bases and at J to 1 base, leaving 8 bases not matched to a gene. CDR3 in amino acids: CATSDPGGTNSYEQYF. The CDR3 nucleotides are TGTGCCACCAGTGACCCGGGAGGGACAAATTCCTACGAGCAGTACTTC.